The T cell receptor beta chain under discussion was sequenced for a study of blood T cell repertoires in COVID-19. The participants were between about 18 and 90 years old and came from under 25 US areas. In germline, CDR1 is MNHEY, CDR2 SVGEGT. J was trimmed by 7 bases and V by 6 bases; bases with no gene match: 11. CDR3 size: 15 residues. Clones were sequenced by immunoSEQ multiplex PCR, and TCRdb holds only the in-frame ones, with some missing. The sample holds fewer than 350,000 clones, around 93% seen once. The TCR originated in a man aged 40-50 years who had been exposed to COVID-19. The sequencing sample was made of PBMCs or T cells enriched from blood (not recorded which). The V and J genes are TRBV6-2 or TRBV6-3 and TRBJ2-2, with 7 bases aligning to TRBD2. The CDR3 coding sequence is TGTGCCAGCAGCCTCCCCGGGGTAGCGGGCGGGGAGCTGTTTTTT. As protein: CASSLPGVAGGELFF.